This entry is about one TCR beta chain. The sample is drawn from a study of blood T cell repertoires in COVID-19. Clones were sequenced by immunoSEQ multiplex PCR, and TCRdb holds only the in-frame ones, with some missing. This sample yields over 100,000 clones, of which roughly 91% are seen a single time; 19% belongs to the top ten. This clonotype was obtained from a human donor with acute or convalescent COVID-19. The donor label of this sample is uncertain. The sample comprised peripheral blood.

The CDR3 loop reads CASSLGQGKQPQHF. The CDR3 nucleotides read TGTGCCAGCAGTCTTGGACAGGGGAAACAGCCCCAGCATTTT. The J gene is TRBJ1-5, the V gene TRBV6-5, with 9 bases that match TRBD1. This CDR3 is 14 amino acids long. With V trimmed by 5 bases and J by 7 bases, 6 bases remained unmatched. Germline values: CDR1 MNHEY, CDR2 SVGAGI.